The 24 T cell receptor beta chains reported below all come from one sample, sequenced in a study of blood T cell repertoires in COVID-19. TCRdb's copy holds only in-frame clones and misses some; the assay was immunoSEQ multiplex PCR. Here the sample spans fewer than 40,000 clones, almost 90% being singletons. The sequenced sample consisted of peripheral blood. The receptor set was obtained from a woman between 65 and 79 years old with active COVID-19.

The chain has TRBV5-1 and TRBJ2-1; D is perhaps TRBD2 (6 bases). The germline CDR1 and CDR2 sequences are SGHRS and YFSETQ. The germline V and J ends were trimmed by 3 bases and 0 bases, with 13 bases remaining between them. The CDR3 is 16 residues long. The CDR3 sequence is CASSSALGLSYNEQFF. CDR3 in DNA: TGCGCCAGCAGCTCAGCCCTGGGACTCTCCTACAATGAGCAGTTCTTC.

The chain joins TRBV14 to TRBJ2-1, with 11 bases lining up with TRBD1. CDR3 length equals 14 residues. V shed 3 bases, J shed 8 bases, and the junction held 3 bases outside the gene matches. From germline, CDR1 is SGHDN and CDR2 FVKESK. CDR3 amino acids: CASSHRTGGHEQFF. The CDR3 DNA reads as TGTGCCAGCAGCCACCGGACAGGGGGCCATGAGCAGTTCTTC.

This rearrangement joins TRBV19 to TRBJ2-1; 7 nucleotides match TRBD1. This CDR3 comprises 14 residues. Per germline, CDR1 LNHDA and CDR2 SQIVND (reference sequence). V trimming: 5 bases; J trimming: 9 bases; junction bases outside the gene matches: 10. CDR3 loop: CASSHGQEAGEQFF. The CDR3 DNA reads TGTGCCAGTAGTCATGGACAGGAGGCTGGTGAGCAGTTCTTC.

The chain uses TRBV2 and TRBJ2-2; D possibly corresponds to TRBD1 (6 bases). The germline V and J ends were trimmed by 7 bases and 7 bases, with 7 bases remaining between them. CDR3 length: 11 amino acids. Germline CDR1 SNHLY, CDR2 FYNNEI. CDR3 region: CASKGGGELFF. The DNA for the CDR3 is TGTGCCAGCAAAGGGGGCGGGGAGCTGTTTTTT.

This clone has just a few counts. This chain connects TRBV27 to TRBJ2-4; 8 bases map to TRBD1. Germline V gene sequence: CDR1 MNHEY, CDR2 SMNVEV (reference sequence). Trimming at V came to 3 bases and at J to 9 bases, leaving 1 base not matched to a gene. The CDR3 is made up of 12 amino acids. The CDR3 here is CASSFTGGIQYF. DNA of the CDR3: TGTGCCAGCAGTTTCACAGGGGGCATTCAGTACTTC.

The J gene is TRBJ2-5, the V gene TRBV5-1; 11 bases are shared with TRBD2. The V gene's germline CDR1 is SGHRS and CDR2 YFSETQ. CDR3 size: 14 residues. With 4 bases clipped from V and 5 bases from J, the junction kept 4 bases outside the gene matches. The CDR3 protein is CASSPTSGEETQYF. In nucleotides, the CDR3 is TGCGCCAGCAGCCCGACTAGCGGGGAGGAGACCCAGTACTTC. Looking up the rest from reference TRBV5-1 and TRBJ2-5 gives the full variable domain: KAGVTQTPRYLIKTRGQQVTLSCSPISGHRSVSWYQQTPGQGLQFLFEYFSETQRNKGNFPGRFSGRQFSNSRSEMNVSTLELGDSALYLCASSPTSGEETQYFGPGTRLLVL.

The CDR3, as DNA: TGTGCCAGCAGCTCACAGGATACGAGTGGGCCCCAGCATTTT. The encoded protein is CASSSQDTSGPQHF. This rearrangement joins TRBV7-2 to TRBJ1-5; possibly TRBD1 for D (5 bases). Trimming shortened V by 4 bases and J by 9 bases, and 16 bases separated the two germline ends. Per germline, CDR1 SGHTA and CDR2 FQGNSA. This CDR3 has 14 amino acids.

This CDR3 is CASSFLRTGGKQYF. CDR3 DNA: TGTGCCAGCAGCTTTCTACGGACAGGGGGCAAGCAGTACTTC. The V call is TRBV5-8, the J call TRBJ2-7; TRBD1 agrees at 11 bases. Per the germline V gene, CDR1 is SGHTS and CDR2 is YDEGEE. Trimming at V came to 2 bases and at J to 8 bases, leaving 6 bases not matched to a gene. CDR3 length: 14 amino acids.

This chain uses TRBV28 with TRBJ2-7; possibly TRBD2 for D (7 bases). Trimming took 6 bases from V and 1 from J, leaving 16 bases between them. From germline, CDR1 is MDHEN and CDR2 SYDVKM. The CDR3 is made up of 15 amino acids. Here the CDR3 reads CASRPGGARSYEQYF. The CDR3 nucleotides are TGTGCCAGCAGGCCTGGGGGGGCAAGGTCCTACGAGCAGTACTTC.

V and J are TRBV7-2 and TRBJ2-5, with TRBD2 matching 7 bases. After removal of 8 bases from V and 4 bases from J, the junction contained 16 bases not matched to a gene. CDR3 length: 16 residues. The germline V gene encodes CDR1 SGHTA and CDR2 FQGNSA. CDR3: CASSRGGGGWGETQYF. DNA of the CDR3: TGTGCCAGCTCCCGGGGTGGCGGGGGTTGGGGAGAGACCCAGTACTTC.

The chain uses TRBV7-2 and TRBJ1-2; D is perhaps TRBD1 (6 bases). The CDR3 length is 15 residues. The germline CDR1 and CDR2 sequences are SGHTA and FQGNSA. V gave up 1 base and J gave up 8 bases, with 17 bases separating them. The CDR3 is CASSLVMMGARGYTF. The CDR3 nucleotides read TGTGCCAGCAGCTTAGTAATGATGGGGGCCCGCGGCTACACCTTC.

The V and J genes are TRBV5-1 and TRBJ2-7; 7 bases match TRBD1. Germline trimming cut 7 bases from V and 3 bases from J; bases unmatched to any gene: 10. The CDR3 covers 14 residues. Germline V gene sequence: CDR1 SGHRS, CDR2 YFSETQ. In DNA, the CDR3 is TGCGCCAGCGGTTCGGGACAGCTGGACTACGAGCAGTACTTC. It specifies CASGSGQLDYEQYF. The variable domain in full, with the rest retrieved from reference TRBV5-1 and TRBJ2-7, is KAGVTQTPRYLIKTRGQQVTLSCSPISGHRSVSWYQQTPGQGLQFLFEYFSETQRNKGNFPGRFSGRQFSNSRSEMNVSTLELGDSALYLCASGSGQLDYEQYFGPGTRLTVT.

This clone was found once. The chain uses TRBV7-2 and TRBJ1-5; D gene ambiguous. Trimming removed 5 bases at V and 6 bases at J, with 14 bases between. Germline CDR1 reads SGHTA; CDR2 reads FQGNSA. There are 14 residues in the CDR3. The CDR3 spells CASSNTAQSQPQHF. DNA for the CDR3: TGTGCCAGCAGCAATACAGCCCAGAGTCAGCCCCAGCATTTT.

The genes are TRBV10-3 and TRBJ1-1, with 7 bases identical to TRBD1. The CDR3 is made up of 13 amino acids. Germline trimming cut 10 bases from V and 5 bases from J; bases unmatched to any gene: 10. Germline CDR1 ENHRY, CDR2 SYGVKD. CDR3 in DNA: TGTGCCACCCGAGGGGGCGGTGGTACTGAAGCTTTCTTT. Its translation: CATRGGGGTEAFF.

V and J are TRBV11-2 and TRBJ2-7; D possibly corresponds to TRBD2 (6 bases). CDR3 length: 13 amino acids. Germline lookup yields CDR1 SGHAT and CDR2 FQNNGV. V was pared by 6 bases and J by 2 bases, with 11 bases between. CDR3 amino acids: CASSRGVTYEQYF. DNA of the CDR3: TGTGCCAGCAGTCGCGGGGTGACCTACGAGCAGTACTTC.

This sequence joins TRBV14 and TRBJ2-7; 12 bases line up with TRBD1. The junction had 13 bases not matched to a gene; V was cut back by 4 bases and J by 6 bases. The CDR3 contains 17 residues. From germline, CDR1 is SGHDN and CDR2 FVKESK. The CDR3 region is CASSLKLPGQGAREQYF. In DNA, the CDR3 is TGTGCCAGCAGCCTTAAACTGCCGGGACAGGGGGCTCGCGAGCAGTACTTC.

The chain combines TRBV2 with TRBJ1-2, with a tentative D call TRBD1 (5 bases). Germline loops: CDR1 SNHLY, CDR2 FYNNEI. The CDR3 has 14 residues. V was pared by 5 bases and J by 7 bases, with 17 bases between. CDR3 DNA sequence: TGTGCCAGCAGTAGGGACGGCCTCGGGGGTGGCTACACCTTC. Its translation: CASSRDGLGGGYTF.

J is TRBJ1-2 and V is TRBV7-2, with 7 bases aligning to TRBD1. Germline CDR1 and CDR2: SGHTA and FQGNSA. The CDR3 loop spans 15 amino acids. Losses at the gene ends were 4 bases for V and 7 bases for J; bases not matched to a gene: 12. CDR3 nucleotides: TGTGCCAGCAGCTCCTCCGCGACAGGGCGAGTTGGCTACACCTTC. As protein: CASSSSATGRVGYTF.

V and J are TRBV6-2 or TRBV6-3 and TRBJ2-1, with 9 bases aligning to TRBD2. Trimming took 0 bases from V and 8 from J; bases not matched to a gene: 14. Looked up from germline, CDR1 is MNHEY and CDR2 is SVGEGT. This CDR3 is built from 18 residues. CDR3 nucleotides: TGTGCCAGCAGTTACTCCCCTAGCGGGACCCCACATGGGGATGAGCAGTTCTTC. It is translated as CASSYSPSGTPHGDEQFF.

This chain links TRBV5-6 with TRBJ1-6; no clear D gene. V dropped 1 base and J dropped 8 bases, with 13 bases sitting between them. This CDR3 comprises 15 residues. Germline V CDR1 and CDR2: SGHDT, YYEEEE. CDR3 DNA: TGTGCCAGCAGCTTGACGCCCGGGATCTATTCACCCCTCCACTTT. Protein product: CASSLTPGIYSPLHF.

This chain uses TRBV7-6 with TRBJ1-4, with 8 nucleotides matching TRBD1. Germline values: CDR1 SGHVS, CDR2 FNYEAQ. The CDR3 extends over 15 amino acids. Trimming removed 6 bases from V and 5 bases from J; junction bases left unmatched: 8. In DNA form, the CDR3 reads TGTGCCAGCAGGCCCGACAGGGGAGGCAATGAAAAACTGTTTTTT. This translates into CASRPDRGGNEKLFF.

Within the sample, this clone is medium-sized. V gene TRBV7-9 combines with J gene TRBJ2-5, with 12 bases that match TRBD2. The CDR3 has 15 amino acids. V lost 5 bases, J lost 2 bases, and 3 bases stayed unmatched. Germline CDR1 is SEHNR and CDR2 is FQNEAQ (reference sequence). CDR3 sequence reads: CASSRTSGTQETQYF. The CDR3, as DNA: TGTGCCAGCAGCCGGACTAGCGGGACGCAAGAGACCCAGTACTTC.

In its sample, this clone was seen once. This chain joins TRBV11-3 and TRBJ2-3; 8 nucleotides align to TRBD2. Germline CDR1 is SGHNT and CDR2 is YENEEA. The junction had 13 bases not matched to a gene; V was cut back by 6 bases and J by 2 bases. The CDR3 loop spans 17 amino acids. In nucleotides, the CDR3 is TGTGCCAGCAGTTCACCTCTGGTAGCGGGGAACACAGATACGCAGTATTTT. As protein: CASSSPLVAGNTDTQYF.

The V gene is TRBV7-2, the J gene TRBJ1-1; possibly TRBD1 for D (5 bases). The germline gives CDR1 SGHTA, CDR2 FQGNSA. The CDR3 runs to 13 residues. Between the trimmed V and J ends, which lost 4 bases and 4 bases, there was a span of 10 bases. The CDR3 loop reads CASSSPGGTEAFF. Here the CDR3 DNA reads TGTGCCAGCAGCTCACCGGGGGGCACTGAAGCTTTCTTT.